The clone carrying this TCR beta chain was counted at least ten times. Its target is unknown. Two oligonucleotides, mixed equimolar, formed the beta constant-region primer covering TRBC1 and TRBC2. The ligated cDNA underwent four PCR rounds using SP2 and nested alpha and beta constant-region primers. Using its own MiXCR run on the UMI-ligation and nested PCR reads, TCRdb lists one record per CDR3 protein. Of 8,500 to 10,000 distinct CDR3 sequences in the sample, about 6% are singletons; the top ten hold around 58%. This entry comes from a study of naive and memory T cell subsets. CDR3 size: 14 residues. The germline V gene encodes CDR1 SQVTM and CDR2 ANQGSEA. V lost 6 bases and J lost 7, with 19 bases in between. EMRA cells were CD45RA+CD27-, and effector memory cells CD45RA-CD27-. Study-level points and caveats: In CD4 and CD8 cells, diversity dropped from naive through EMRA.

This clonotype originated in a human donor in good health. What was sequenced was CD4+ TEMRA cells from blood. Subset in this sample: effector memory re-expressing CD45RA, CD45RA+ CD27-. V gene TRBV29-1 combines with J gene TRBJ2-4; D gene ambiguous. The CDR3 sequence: CSVGFSALGNIQYF. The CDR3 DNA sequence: TGCAGCGTGGGTTTCTCCGCCCTGGGGAACATTCAGTACTTC.